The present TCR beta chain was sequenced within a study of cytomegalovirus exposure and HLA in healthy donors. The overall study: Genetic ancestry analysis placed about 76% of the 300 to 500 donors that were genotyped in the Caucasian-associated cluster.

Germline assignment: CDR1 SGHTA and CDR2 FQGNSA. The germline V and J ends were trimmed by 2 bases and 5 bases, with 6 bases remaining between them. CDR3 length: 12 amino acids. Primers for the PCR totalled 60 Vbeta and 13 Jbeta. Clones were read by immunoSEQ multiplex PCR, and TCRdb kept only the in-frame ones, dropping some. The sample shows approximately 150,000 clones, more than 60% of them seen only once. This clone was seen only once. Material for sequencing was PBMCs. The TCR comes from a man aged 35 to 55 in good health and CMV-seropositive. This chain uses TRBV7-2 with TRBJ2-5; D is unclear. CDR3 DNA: TGTGCCAGCAGCTTAACTCGGGAGACCCAGTACTTC. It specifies CASSLTRETQYF.